The TCR beta chain described here comes from a study of T cells in Graves' hyperthyroidism and ophthalmopathy (dated by TCRdb to the late 2010s). Regarding the complete study: Peripheral blood was collected at initial diagnosis, before any treatment. A discovery cohort of approximately 97 patients, about 43 with Graves' ophthalmopathy and approximately 55 with stable Graves' hyperthyroidism, was used to find distinguishing TCR V-J signatures. Whether ophthalmopathy could be predicted prospectively was tested in an independent validation cohort made up of under 20 hyperthyroidism patients plus 17 patients who later progressed to ophthalmopathy. The 80 to 100 discovery patients were randomly divided into training and test sets at a 7:3 ratio. Thyroid tissue and blood T-cell repertoires from more than five Graves' hyperthyroidism patients were also compared in the study. After blood sampling, hyperthyroidism patients were treated with methimazole at a starting dose of 30 mg daily, and ophthalmopathy patients were treated with high-dose intravenous methylprednisolone. According to the paper, TCR Vbeta CDR3 sequencing was carried out on some 130 peripheral blood samples, which came from 40 to 45 ophthalmopathy, around 75 hyperthyroidism and approximately 17 progressor patients.

The TCR beta CDR3 regions were amplified from the RNA transcripts. The first round of RT-PCR for the TCR CDR3 was performed with the HTBI primer set and the Qiagen OneStep RT-PCR kit. Libraries were constructed in a second round of multiplex PCR, after which size selection and purification were carried out. Libraries were sequenced paired-end with 100 bp reads on an Illumina HiSeq2000. For the original study's pipeline: SOAPnuke was used to process the raw data, with reads discarded if the reads contained adapters or uncalled bases, had a mean Phred below 15, or lacked an exact constant-primer or identifier match. COPE v1.2.5 was used to merge high-quality paired reads, and clonotypes were defined as unique nucleotide sequences. MiTCR v1.1 was used to align clonotypes to the IMGT TRBV, TRBD and TRBJ reference segments. The analysis included only V-J combinations with a frequency above 0.0001, which together covered 98% to 99.2% of the repertoires. A TCS score was defined as the ratio of F50 (clonal expansion) to E x V (chaos), with BLOSUM62-based TCRdist applied between CDR3 peptides within each V-J. Welch's t-statistics and random forest reduced approximately 520 V-J features to 10 to 15, which were used in a naive Bayes classifier (R e1071). The public reads were run again by TCRdb, first through fastp at Q25 and then through MiXCR, and only productive beta chains were kept. Each entry merges the rows of one CDR3 protein and shows their most common DNA and genes. TCRdb's processing, not the study's, gives the V and J calls here. In all, the sample holds 390,000 or so distinct CDR3 sequences, and roughly 14% of those were seen once. The top ten clonotypes cover about 13% of the sample.

Moderately to severely active disease, a Clinical Activity Score of at least 3, a NOSPECS grade of at least 4, and a duration under 3 months were present in ophthalmopathy patients. Patients with uncontrolled infections, other autoimmune diseases, pregnancy or lactation were excluded. Diagnoses relied on clinical symptoms, serum thyroxine and TRAb, thyroid ultrasound and orbital computed tomography. Ficoll-Paque density gradient centrifugation was used to isolate PBMCs from around 9.1 ml of fresh peripheral blood. Total RNA was extracted using Trizol reagent, and RNA quality was assessed on an Agilent 2100 Bioanalyzer. At least ten counts were recorded for this clonotype. The clone's antigen remains unknown. Qualities for individual bases were not recorded, and no much larger clone is one base off. Points the paper makes about the study in general: In validation, the model predicted progression to ophthalmopathy a median of around 6.5 months before onset, with about 67% sensitivity and more than 72% specificity. A 13 V-J signature model separated ophthalmopathy from stable hyperthyroidism, with roughly 88% sensitivity and about 81% specificity in cross-validation and 80%/75% in testing. Blood samples also contained most of the expanded thyroid clonotypes (frequency above 0.001), which suggests that blood repertoires may reflect thyroid immune responses. No statistical method was used to set the sample size in advance, and investigators knew the group allocation.

The CDR3, cysteine through phenylalanine, is 16 amino acids long. Only the CDR3 DNA stays, 48 bases, in frame from base 1. The CDR1 and CDR2 encoded by the germline V gene (reference sequence) are SEHNR and FQNEAQ. Trimming accounts for 5 bases at V and 7 bases at J, while the number of junction bases matched to no gene is 14. The sequenced material came from blood. The chain joins TRBV7-9 to TRBJ2-3; the central 8 bases match TRBD1. This receptor was taken from a man aged 18-30 years with Graves' ophthalmopathy. The DNA sequence follows: TGTGCCAGCAGCCTGGGGCAGGGGGCTCTACAGAATACGCAGTATTTT. Translated, it gives CASSLGQGALQNTQYF. Full variable domain (CDR3 extended with the reference TRBV7-9 and TRBJ2-3 proteins): DTGVSQNPRHKITKRGQNVTFRCDPISEHNRLYWYRQTLGQGPEFLTYFQNEAQLEKSRLLSDRFSAERPKGSFSTLEIQRTEQGDSAMYLCASSLGQGALQNTQYFGPGTRLTVL.